The 22 T cell receptor beta chains below come from one sample, sequenced in a study of cytotoxic CD8 clonotypes in ibrutinib-treated CLL. TCRdb keeps only in-frame clones here, not all; method: immunoSEQ multiplex PCR. The table shows 130,000 or so clones, with roughly 80% occurring only once. Sequencing used PBMCs, obtained after 12 months of ibrutinib treatment. The source is a human donor with chronic lymphocytic leukemia.

With respect to this clone: The sample holds other DNA sequences that translate to the same CDR3. The CDR3 coding sequence is TGCAGTGCCAGGGATCCCTATGGCTACACCTTC. Protein sequence: CSARDPYGYTF. The chain joins TRBV20-1 to TRBJ1-2; D may be TRBD1 (5 bases). Per the germline V gene, CDR1 is DFQATT and CDR2 is SNEGSKA (reference sequence). The ends were cut back, 6 bases at V and 4 bases at J, with 9 bases in the middle. The CDR3 covers 11 residues.

The chain is built from TRBV6-4 and TRBJ2-3; a possible D gene is TRBD2 (6 bases). V was cut by 8 bases and J by 3 bases, with 18 bases left in between. Germline assignment: CDR1 MRHNA and CDR2 SNTAGT. This CDR3 is 15 amino acids long. The CDR3 bases are TGTGCCAGCGCACTGACGTCCGCGGGAACAGATACGCAGTATTTT. Translating gives CASALTSAGTDTQYF.

This sequence joins TRBV6-1 and TRBJ2-7, with D maybe TRBD2 (7 bases). The V end lost 7 bases, the J end lost 4 bases, and 8 bases lay between the germline ends. There are 11 residues in the CDR3. Per germline, CDR1 MNHNS and CDR2 SASEGT. This CDR3 reads CASKGGYEQYF. Written as DNA, the CDR3 is TGTGCCAGCAAGGGGGGGTACGAGCAGTACTTC.

This rearrangement joins TRBV5-8 to TRBJ1-2, with D possibly TRBD1 on 5 matching bases. The germline gives CDR1 SGHTS, CDR2 YDEGEE. The CDR3 is 11 amino acids. V was trimmed by 5 bases and J by 10 bases, leaving 12 bases between them. The CDR3 region is CASSPRDLYTF. In DNA, the CDR3 is TGTGCCAGCAGTCCGCGGGACCTCTACACCTTC.

The table lists this clone with a few counts. The chain combines TRBV29-1 with TRBJ1-2, with D perhaps matching TRBD1 (6 bases). The CDR3 is made up of 12 amino acids. Trimming took off 6 bases at V and 4 bases at J, with 12 bases between the two ends. Per germline, CDR1 SQVTM and CDR2 ANQGSEA. Here the CDR3 reads CSVNRVPYGYTF. The CDR3 DNA reads TGCAGCGTAAACAGGGTTCCCTATGGCTACACCTTC.

The J gene is TRBJ2-1, the V gene TRBV7-9, with TRBD2 matching over 7 bases. Germline CDR1 reads SEHNR; CDR2 reads FQNEAQ (reference sequence). V gave up 1 base and J gave up 9 bases; unmatched junction bases: 21. The length of the CDR3 is 19 residues. CDR3 coding DNA: TGTGCCAGCAGCTTAGGAGGGCCGGAGACGACTAGCTGGTTCTTTGAGCAGTTCTTC. This gives the protein CASSLGGPETTSWFFEQFF. Using reference TRBV7-9 and TRBJ2-1 for the parts outside the CDR3, the full variable domain is DTGVSQNPRHKITKRGQNVTFRCDPISEHNRLYWYRQTLGQGPEFLTYFQNEAQLEKSRLLSDRFSAERPKGSFSTLEIQRTEQGDSAMYLCASSLGGPETTSWFFEQFFGPGTRLTVL.

This clone came up once. The V gene is TRBV18, the J gene TRBJ2-7; no clear D gene. Trimming stripped 4 bases from V and 5 bases from J, with 6 bases between. CDR1 and CDR2 (germline): KGHSH, LQKENI. CDR3 length equals 11 residues. The CDR3 region is CASSLTHEQYF. Written as DNA, the CDR3 is TGTGCCAGCTCACTTACGCACGAGCAGTACTTC.

The table lists this clone with a few counts. The chain joins TRBV5-1 to TRBJ1-2, with 8 bases lining up with TRBD1. Germline V lookup: CDR1 SGHRS, CDR2 YFSETQ. V lost 2 bases, J lost 0 bases, and 6 bases stayed unmatched. The CDR3 is 16 amino acids. This chain's CDR3 is CASSLTGGTTNYGYTF. CDR3 coding DNA: TGCGCCAGCAGCTTAACAGGGGGTACCACTAACTATGGCTACACCTTC.

This chain links TRBV5-5 with TRBJ1-2; D gene unclear. Trimming cost V 4 bases and J 8 bases, with 12 bases left between them. The germline gives CDR1 SGHKS, CDR2 YYEKEE (reference sequence). This CDR3 is built from 12 residues. The CDR3 DNA follows: TGTGCCAGCAGCCCGACCGGGGAGGGCTACACCTTC. Translating it yields CASSPTGEGYTF.

The chain recombines TRBV9 with TRBJ1-1; D call uncertain. V lost 3 bases to trimming and J lost 6 bases, with 3 bases between them. The CDR3 is made up of 10 amino acids. Germline V gene sequence: CDR1 SGDLS, CDR2 YYNGEE. The CDR3 reads CASSGSEAFF. CDR3 coding DNA: TGTGCCAGCAGCGGATCTGAAGCTTTCTTT. The entire variable domain, with the rest obtained from reference TRBV9 and TRBJ1-1, is as follows: DSGVTQTPKHLITATGQRVTLRCSPRSGDLSVYWYQQSLDQGLQFLIQYYNGEERAKGNILERFSAQQFPDLHSELNLSSLELGDSALYFCASSGSEAFFGQGTRLTVV.

V is TRBV7-2 and J is TRBJ2-7; D remains ambiguous. Per germline, CDR1 SGHTA and CDR2 FQGNSA. The CDR3 spans 12 residues. Deletions cut 1 base from V and 8 bases from J, with 9 bases between. CDR3 sequence reads: CASSLVSEQQYF. Here the CDR3 DNA reads TGTGCCAGCAGCTTAGTGTCCGAGCAGCAGTACTTC.

This chain connects TRBV19 to TRBJ2-4; D perhaps matches TRBD2 (5 bases). Germline CDR1 reads LNHDA; CDR2 reads SQIVND (reference sequence). The V end lost 1 base, the J end lost 8 bases, and 12 bases lay between the germline ends. This CDR3 contains 14 residues. CDR3 DNA sequence: TGTGCCAGTAGTATAGCAACTAGTCGAGACATTCAGTACTTC. Its protein is CASSIATSRDIQYF.

This clone occurred once. The V gene is TRBV28, the J gene TRBJ1-5; perhaps TRBD1 as D (5 bases). The length of the CDR3 is 16 residues. Germline CDR1 reads MDHEN; CDR2 reads SYDVKM. V dropped 4 bases and J dropped 5 bases, with 18 bases sitting between them. The CDR3 nucleotides read TGTGCCAGCAGTTCCTTGGACACTACCCGGGATCAGCCCCAGCATTTT. Translated: CASSSLDTTRDQPQHF.

This clone was seen repeatedly, ten times or more. J is TRBJ1-3 and V is TRBV19, with D perhaps matching TRBD1 (6 bases). There are 15 residues in the CDR3. Germline loops: CDR1 LNHDA, CDR2 SQIVND (reference sequence). The V gene lost 1 base and the J gene lost 4 bases, with 11 bases spanning the gap. The CDR3 region has the DNA TGTGCCAGTAGTATAGGTACAGGGTCCGGAAACACCATATATTTT. Translating gives CASSIGTGSGNTIYF.

V gene TRBV5-1 combines with J gene TRBJ2-2; maybe TRBD2 (5 bases). Trimming pared 3 bases from V and 4 bases from J, leaving 19 bases between. This CDR3 has 17 residues. Germline V lookup: CDR1 SGHRS, CDR2 YFSETQ. CDR3 sequence reads: CASSSPIGGPPTGELFF. In DNA, the CDR3 is TGCGCCAGCAGCTCCCCCATTGGCGGGCCACCCACCGGGGAGCTGTTTTTT.

The chain couples TRBV5-1 to TRBJ1-2, with D possibly matching TRBD1 (5 bases). From germline, CDR1 is SGHRS and CDR2 YFSETQ. CDR3 length: 15 amino acids. Trimming cost V 0 bases and J 4 bases, with 13 bases left between them. The CDR3 nucleotides read TGCGCCAGCAGCTTGGAGGGGAGCGCAGGCTATGGCTACACCTTC. This encodes CASSLEGSAGYGYTF.

This clone was counted a few times. The CDR3 is CASSSGQGNEKLFF. The CDR3 nucleotides read TGTGCCAGCAGCTCGGGACAGGGAAATGAAAAACTGTTTTTT. V gene TRBV7-9 combines with J gene TRBJ1-4; TRBD1 agrees at 9 bases. Germline CDR1 is SEHNR and CDR2 is FQNEAQ (reference sequence). This CDR3 spans 14 amino acids. V gave up 4 bases and J gave up 5 bases; unmatched junction bases: 2.

The chain recombines TRBV7-9 with TRBJ1-4; no clear D gene. Germline CDR1 and CDR2: SEHNR and FQNEAQ (reference sequence). This CDR3 spans 13 amino acids. V lost 8 bases, J lost 8 bases, and 15 bases lay in between. CDR3 in DNA: TGTGCCAGCCGAAAAGATGACGGAGAAAAACTGTTTTTT. The encoded protein is CASRKDDGEKLFF.

The chain has TRBV7-9 and TRBJ1-2, with D possibly TRBD1 on 5 matching bases. Trimming took 1 base from V and 4 from J, leaving 10 bases between them. CDR1 is SEHNR and CDR2 is FQNEAQ in the germline V gene (reference sequence). The CDR3 has 14 amino acids. The CDR3 bases are TGTGCCAGCAGCTTAGTTGGGGACTTCTATGGCTACACCTTC. The encoded protein is CASSLVGDFYGYTF.

The V gene is TRBV11-2, the J gene TRBJ2-7; D is undetermined. Trimming took 2 bases from V and 5 from J, leaving 13 bases between them. This CDR3 contains 14 residues. Germline V gives CDR1 SGHAT, CDR2 FQNNGV. CDR3 nucleotides: TGTGCCAGCAGCTTAACCGGCGCTCTGGACGAGCAGTACTTC. It encodes CASSLTGALDEQYF.

The gene calls are TRBV11-1 and TRBJ2-7; 8 nucleotides agree with TRBD1. Germline V gene data show CDR1 as SGHAT and CDR2 as FQDESV (reference sequence). V was clipped by 3 bases and J by 0 bases; unmatched bases: 4. This CDR3 is 15 amino acids long. CDR3 in DNA: TGTGCCAGCAGCTTGGGCGGGACAGGCTCCTACGAGCAGTACTTC. Translated: CASSLGGTGSYEQYF.

The chain joins TRBV7-2 to TRBJ1-2; 7 bases are shared with TRBD1. With V trimmed by 4 bases and J by 2 bases, 7 bases remained unmatched. In germline, CDR1 is SGHTA, CDR2 FQGNSA. This CDR3 spans 15 amino acids. The CDR3 region is CASSYTGVGNYGYTF. CDR3 nucleotide sequence: TGTGCCAGCAGCTACACAGGGGTGGGGAACTATGGCTACACCTTC.